Here is one T cell receptor (beta chain) with its context. Its target is unknown. This entry is derived from a study of response to subunit inactivated influenza vaccine. Study-wide findings and caveats: Only a handful of new T cells, the authors suggested, are recruited with each seasonal influenza vaccination.

TCRdb analysed the RT-PCR reads with MiXCR anew, one entry per CDR3 protein. The table includes under 850,000 distinct CDR3 sequences, about 18% detected once. Germline lookup yields CDR1 SGHTA and CDR2 FQGNSA. V lost 6 bases to trimming and J lost 7 bases, with 12 bases between them. This CDR3 is 13 amino acids long. This sample comprised PBMCs from blood, obtained about 5 days after vaccination. The source of this sequence is a man in his forties or fifties who received an inactivated influenza vaccine. V gene TRBV7-2 combines with J gene TRBJ2-2, with D maybe TRBD2 (6 bases). The CDR3 loop is CASRSGVSGELFF. The CDR3 nucleotides are TGTGCCAGCAGGTCGGGGGTTAGCGGGGAGCTGTTTTTT. The full variable domain, completed using reference TRBV7-2 and TRBJ2-2, is GAGVSQSPSNKVTEKGKDVELRCDPISGHTALYWYRQSLGQGLEFLIYFQGNSAPDKSGLPSDRFSAERTGGSVSTLTIQRTQQEDSAVYLCASRSGVSGELFFGEGSRLTVL.